Given below is one T cell receptor beta chain in context. Sequenced by immunoSEQ multiplex PCR; TCRdb stores in-frame clones only, minus some. Of 120,000 or so clones listed, approximately 87% are singletons. This sample is drawn from a study of blood T cell repertoires in COVID-19. Study overall: Samples of COVID-19 (acute and convalescent) were obtained from the United States, Italy and Spain. Nucleic acid was either cDNA or gDNA, and it came from T cells, B-cell-depleted T cells, or PBMCs.

Germline V gene lookup returns CDR1 SGHRS and CDR2 YFSETQ. The CDR3 contains 18 residues. V shed 4 bases, J shed 2 bases, and the junction held 16 bases outside the gene matches. The receptor was isolated from a woman in her 70s with acute or convalescent COVID-19. The J gene is TRBJ1-1, the V gene TRBV5-1; TRBD1 aligns across 8 bases. The sequencing sample was made of peripheral blood. This CDR3 is CASSAFGGQGWINTEAFF. Written as DNA, the CDR3 is TGCGCCAGCAGCGCGTTCGGTGGACAGGGATGGATAAACACTGAAGCTTTCTTT. The complete variable domain, with remaining parts taken from reference TRBV5-1 and TRBJ1-1, reads KAGVTQTPRYLIKTRGQQVTLSCSPISGHRSVSWYQQTPGQGLQFLFEYFSETQRNKGNFPGRFSGRQFSNSRSEMNVSTLELGDSALYLCASSAFGGQGWINTEAFFGQGTRLTVV.